This T cell receptor (beta chain) derives from a study of T-cell reconstitution after alpha-beta-depleted transplantation in children listed by TCRdb under 2016. The study in broad terms: Using TCR repertoire profiling, the study followed T-cell immune reconstitution in a quantitative way in children after TCRalphabeta/CD19-depleted allogeneic hematopoietic cell transplantation.

This clonotype was recorded at least ten times. No cognate antigen has been identified for it. The input lacks base qualities; no much larger clone sits a single base away. The CDR3 sequence holds 15 residues, the cysteine and phenylalanine included. Kept here is only the CDR3 DNA, which spans 45 bases and is read in frame from base 1. From a lookup of the germline V gene (reference sequence), CDR1 and CDR2 are SEHNR and FQNEAQ. V lost 1 base and J lost 6 bases; the stretch between them is 16 bases long. The library was built by means of PCR. The instrument given in TCRdb is Illumina HiSeq 2500. To normalize quantification of the TCRbeta repertoire, the TCR libraries were built with molecular barcoding that relied on unique molecular identifiers. TCRdb cleaned the public reads at Q25 with fastp, built clones with MiXCR and kept in-frame beta chains. Each entry is one CDR3 protein sequence, shown with its most common DNA and genes. The sample table lists about 270,000 distinct CDR3 sequences, 9.9% of them with a count of one. Clones ranked in the top ten supply around a tenth of the sample.

The source material was PBMCs from the stem cell graft donor, sampled from the stem cell graft. This clonotype was sampled from a human donor who donated a stem cell graft to a child with SCID. The rearrangement combines TRBV7-9 with TRBJ2-7, with a weak D call of TRBD1 (6 bases match). The nucleotides read TGTGCCAGCAGCTTAGGTGGGGGCCGATCGGGCGAGCAGTACTTC. Its translation reads: CASSLGGGRSGEQYF.